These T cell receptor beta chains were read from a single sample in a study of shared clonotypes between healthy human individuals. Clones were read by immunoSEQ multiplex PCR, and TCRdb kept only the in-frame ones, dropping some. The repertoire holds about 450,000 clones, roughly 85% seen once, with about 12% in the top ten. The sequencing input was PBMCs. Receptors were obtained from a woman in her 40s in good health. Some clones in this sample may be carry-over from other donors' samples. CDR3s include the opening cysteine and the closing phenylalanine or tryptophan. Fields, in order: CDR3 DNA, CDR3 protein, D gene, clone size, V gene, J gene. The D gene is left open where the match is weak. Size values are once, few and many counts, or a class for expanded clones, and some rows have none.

CDR3nt: TGCGCCAGCAGCGAGGGGACTAGCCGACTCACAGATACGCAGTATTTT
CDR3aa: CASSEGTSRLTDTQYF
d_gene: TRBD2
abundance: -
v_gene: TRBV5-1
j_gene: TRBJ2-3

CDR3nt: TGCAGCGTTGAAGGAGATGGTGGCACTGAAGCTTTCTTT
CDR3aa: CSVEGDGGTEAFF
d_gene: -
abundance: few
v_gene: TRBV29-1
j_gene: TRBJ1-1

CDR3nt: TGTGCCAGCAGCTTACGGCCGGGAAGATTGGGCACTGAAGCTTTCTTT
CDR3aa: CASSLRPGRLGTEAFF
d_gene: -
abundance: few
v_gene: TRBV7-8
j_gene: TRBJ1-1

CDR3nt: TGTGCCAGTAGCGACAGGGGGGGAGAGACCCAGTACTTC
CDR3aa: CASSDRGGETQYF
d_gene: TRBD1
abundance: -
v_gene: TRBV19
j_gene: TRBJ2-5

CDR3nt: TGTGCCAGCAGCGAACTAACAGCTTCCTGGTTC
CDR3aa: CASSELTASWF
d_gene: -
abundance: -
v_gene: TRBV13
j_gene: TRBJ1-2

CDR3nt: TGTGCCAGTACAGACAGGGCTTTGGAACAGCCCCAGCATTTT
CDR3aa: CASTDRALEQPQHF
d_gene: TRBD1
abundance: few
v_gene: TRBV19
j_gene: TRBJ1-5

CDR3nt: TGTGCCAGCTCACAAACCGGGACAGAGGCCGAGCAGTACTTC
CDR3aa: CASSQTGTEAEQYF
d_gene: TRBD1
abundance: once
v_gene: TRBV18
j_gene: TRBJ2-7

CDR3nt: TGTGCCAGCAGCCAGGGACAGAATACGCAGTATTTT
CDR3aa: CASSQGQNTQYF
d_gene: TRBD1
abundance: -
v_gene: TRBV7-3
j_gene: TRBJ2-3

CDR3nt: TGTGCCAGCAGTTACGCGGGGGTTCGGGAAAAACTGTTTTTT
CDR3aa: CASSYAGVREKLFF
d_gene: -
abundance: -
v_gene: TRBV6-6
j_gene: TRBJ1-4

CDR3nt: TGCACCATGGCCGGGACAGGGCCCACAGATACGCAGTATTTT
CDR3aa: CTMAGTGPTDTQYF
d_gene: TRBD1
abundance: -
v_gene: TRBV29-1
j_gene: TRBJ2-3

CDR3nt: TGTGCCAGCAGCTTAGGATGGGGCGGGGGCACAGATACGCAGTATTTT
CDR3aa: CASSLGWGGGTDTQYF
d_gene: -
abundance: few
v_gene: TRBV7-2
j_gene: TRBJ2-3

CDR3nt: TGTGAGGCTAGCTCTGGAAACACCATATATTTT
CDR3aa: CEASSGNTIYF
d_gene: -
abundance: -
v_gene: TRBV7-3
j_gene: TRBJ1-3

CDR3nt: TGTGCCAGCAGTGAAAAAGGGGAGGTAGATACGCAGTATTTT
CDR3aa: CASSEKGEVDTQYF
d_gene: -
abundance: -
v_gene: TRBV6-4
j_gene: TRBJ2-3

CDR3nt: TGTGCCAGTAGTCTTCCCGGGGGGTCCGGAAACACCATATATTTT
CDR3aa: CASSLPGGSGNTIYF
d_gene: -
abundance: -
v_gene: TRBV19
j_gene: TRBJ1-3

CDR3nt: TGTGCCACCAGCAGAGGAGGGGTTGGGGAGCAGTACTTC
CDR3aa: CATSRGGVGEQYF
d_gene: -
abundance: -
v_gene: TRBV15
j_gene: TRBJ2-7

CDR3nt: TGTGCCAGCAGCTCGGGACCAAACAATGAGCAGTTCTTC
CDR3aa: CASSSGPNNEQFF
d_gene: -
abundance: few
v_gene: TRBV7-3
j_gene: TRBJ2-1

CDR3nt: TGTGCCAGCAGCCCAGACAGGGGGTACGGAAACACCATATATTTT
CDR3aa: CASSPDRGYGNTIYF
d_gene: TRBD1
abundance: -
v_gene: TRBV7-2
j_gene: TRBJ1-3

CDR3nt: TGTGCCAGCAGAACAGGGGGCAGCGACTATGGCTACACCTTC
CDR3aa: CASRTGGSDYGYTF
d_gene: TRBD1
abundance: -
v_gene: TRBV6-5
j_gene: TRBJ1-2

CDR3nt: TGTGCCAGCAGTTTAGGCGGCTCCTACGAGCAGTACTTC
CDR3aa: CASSLGGSYEQYF
d_gene: -
abundance: -
v_gene: TRBV4-2
j_gene: TRBJ2-7

CDR3nt: TGTGCCAGCAGCCCGCGACAGGGAACTTTCTACGAGCAGTACTTC
CDR3aa: CASSPRQGTFYEQYF
d_gene: TRBD1
abundance: -
v_gene: TRBV6-6
j_gene: TRBJ2-7

CDR3nt: TGTGCCAGCAGCTCCCCCAACGCAGATACGCAGTATTTT
CDR3aa: CASSSPNADTQYF
d_gene: -
abundance: few
v_gene: TRBV7-2
j_gene: TRBJ2-3

CDR3nt: TGTGCCAGCAGCCTGGGAACCTCACGGAGCAATCAGCCCCAGCATTTT
CDR3aa: CASSLGTSRSNQPQHF
d_gene: -
abundance: few
v_gene: TRBV28
j_gene: TRBJ1-5

CDR3nt: TGTGCCAGCAGCTTAGGATCAGCTTACTACAATGAGCAGTTCTTC
CDR3aa: CASSLGSAYYNEQFF
d_gene: -
abundance: -
v_gene: TRBV11-3
j_gene: TRBJ2-1

CDR3nt: TGCGCCAGCAGCACGGGACAGGGTCGTGGCTACACCTTC
CDR3aa: CASSTGQGRGYTF
d_gene: TRBD1
abundance: -
v_gene: TRBV5-1
j_gene: TRBJ1-2

CDR3nt: TGTGCCAGCAGCTTAGGGACTAGCGGGGACAATGAGCAGTTCTTC
CDR3aa: CASSLGTSGDNEQFF
d_gene: TRBD2
abundance: -
v_gene: TRBV7-8
j_gene: TRBJ2-1

CDR3nt: TGTGCCAGCAGTTTATCTATAGTCTCCAATGAGCAGTTCTTC
CDR3aa: CASSLSIVSNEQFF
d_gene: -
abundance: -
v_gene: TRBV27
j_gene: TRBJ2-1

CDR3nt: TGTGCCACCTACCCCGGGACTAGCGAGACAGATACGCAGTATTTT
CDR3aa: CATYPGTSETDTQYF
d_gene: TRBD2
abundance: few
v_gene: TRBV2
j_gene: TRBJ2-3

CDR3nt: TGCGCCAGCACGCAGAGGGCGAGGAACACTGAAGCTTTCTTT
CDR3aa: CASTQRARNTEAFF
d_gene: -
abundance: -
v_gene: TRBV4-1
j_gene: TRBJ1-1

CDR3nt: TGTGCCAGCAGCCTTGGGACTAGTAGGGCGCAAGAGACCCAGTACTTC
CDR3aa: CASSLGTSRAQETQYF
d_gene: TRBD2
abundance: -
v_gene: TRBV9
j_gene: TRBJ2-5

CDR3nt: TGTGCCAGCAGTGTGACGGAAGAGACCCAGTACTTC
CDR3aa: CASSVTEETQYF
d_gene: -
abundance: -
v_gene: TRBV2
j_gene: TRBJ2-5

CDR3nt: TGTGCCATCAGTGCCTCCCCCAGTATAGAGGGAGGGTCGCAGTATTTT
CDR3aa: CAISASPSIEGGSQYF
d_gene: TRBD2
abundance: -
v_gene: TRBV10-3
j_gene: TRBJ2-3

CDR3nt: TGTGCCAGCAGCCTATTCGACAGACTAAGGACTCAAGAGACCCAGTACTTC
CDR3aa: CASSLFDRLRTQETQYF
d_gene: -
abundance: -
v_gene: TRBV7-2
j_gene: TRBJ2-5

CDR3nt: TGTGCCAGCTCTCCTGGCAGAGGGCTTCTCTACGAGCAGTACTTC
CDR3aa: CASSPGRGLLYEQYF
d_gene: -
abundance: -
v_gene: TRBV18
j_gene: TRBJ2-7

CDR3nt: TGTGCCAGCAGCTTAGCGAGCGAGGTGTTAAATGAGCAGTTCTTC
CDR3aa: CASSLASEVLNEQFF
d_gene: -
abundance: -
v_gene: TRBV7-7
j_gene: TRBJ2-1

CDR3nt: TGTGCCAGTAGTATGGGGAACAACTATGGCTACACCTTC
CDR3aa: CASSMGNNYGYTF
d_gene: -
abundance: -
v_gene: TRBV19
j_gene: TRBJ1-2

CDR3nt: TGTGCCACCAGCAGAGATCGACAGGGCTATCGGTACTTC
CDR3aa: CATSRDRQGYRYF
d_gene: TRBD1
abundance: -
v_gene: TRBV15
j_gene: TRBJ2-7

CDR3nt: TGTGCCAGCAGTTCTTGGACTAGCAGCTACAATGAGCAGTTCTTC
CDR3aa: CASSSWTSSYNEQFF
d_gene: TRBD2
abundance: -
v_gene: TRBV6-6
j_gene: TRBJ2-1

CDR3nt: TGTGCCAGCAGCTTAGAAGGGACAGACTCCTACGAGCAGTACTTC
CDR3aa: CASSLEGTDSYEQYF
d_gene: TRBD1
abundance: -
v_gene: TRBV7-6
j_gene: TRBJ2-7

CDR3nt: TGTGCCAGCAAGGAGGGACAGTACAATCAGCCCCAGCATTTT
CDR3aa: CASKEGQYNQPQHF
d_gene: TRBD1
abundance: few
v_gene: TRBV2
j_gene: TRBJ1-5

CDR3nt: TGTGCCAGCAGTTTAAATCGGGCGACCGGGGAGCTGTTTTTT
CDR3aa: CASSLNRATGELFF
d_gene: -
abundance: -
v_gene: TRBV28
j_gene: TRBJ2-2

CDR3nt: TGTGCCAGCAGTTGGGAGAATGAGCAGTTCTTC
CDR3aa: CASSWENEQFF
d_gene: -
abundance: -
v_gene: TRBV28
j_gene: TRBJ2-1